Shown below are 14 T cell receptor beta chains from a single sample sequenced in a study of cytomegalovirus exposure and HLA in healthy donors. The PCR had 60 Vbeta and 13 Jbeta primers. Libraries were prepared by immunoSEQ multiplex PCR; TCRdb keeps only in-frame clonotypes and omits some of them. Of roughly 130,000 clones in the sample, 75% to 90% were seen once. Input material: PBMCs. Source of these receptors: a male donor in good health and CMV-seronegative.

The chain uses TRBV6-6 and TRBJ1-2; 8 bases fit TRBD1. The trim removed 5 bases at V and 4 bases at J, leaving 6 bases unmatched. This CDR3 spans 14 amino acids. Germline V gene sequence: CDR1 MNHNY, CDR2 SVGAGI (reference sequence). As DNA, the CDR3 is TGTGCCAGCAGTCCCCGACAGGGGAGCTATGGCTACACCTTC. It encodes CASSPRQGSYGYTF.

The V and J genes are TRBV5-4 and TRBJ1-1; D gene uncertain. The V gene lost 0 bases and the J gene lost 8 bases, with 8 bases spanning the gap. This CDR3 region has 12 residues. The germline gives CDR1 SGHNT, CDR2 YYREEE (reference sequence). CDR3 sequence: CASSLVHQEAFF. CDR3 in DNA: TGTGCCAGCAGCTTGGTTCACCAGGAAGCTTTCTTT. Full variable domain (outside the CDR3, taken from reference TRBV5-4 and TRBJ1-1): ETGVTQSPTHLIKTRGQQVTLRCSSQSGHNTVSWYQQALGQGPQFIFQYYREEENGRGNFPPRFSGLQFPNYSSELNVNALELDDSALYLCASSLVHQEAFFGQGTRLTVV.

The rearrangement uses TRBV5-6 and TRBJ2-1, with 10 positions matching TRBD1. J was trimmed by 0 bases and V by 7 bases; bases with no gene match: 13. This CDR3 contains 18 residues. Germline lookup yields CDR1 SGHDT and CDR2 YYEEEE. The CDR3 DNA is TGTGCCAGCGGATCCGGGACAGGGGACCCAAGCTCCTACAATGAGCAGTTCTTC. This translates into CASGSGTGDPSSYNEQFF. Full variable domain (outside the CDR3, taken from reference TRBV5-6 and TRBJ2-1): DAGVTQSPTHLIKTRGQQVTLRCSPKSGHDTVSWYQQALGQGPQFIFQYYEEEERQRGNFPDRFSGHQFPNYSSELNVNALLLGDSALYLCASGSGTGDPSSYNEQFFGPGTRLTVL.

V gene TRBV9 combines with J gene TRBJ2-1; a weak D match, TRBD2 (6 bases). Germline CDR1 is SGDLS and CDR2 is YYNGEE. This CDR3 region has 14 residues. The ends were cut back, 3 bases at V and 8 bases at J, with 15 bases in the middle. CDR3 nucleotides: TGTGCCAGCAGCGCCCGGGACTTCAACGATGAGCAGTTCTTC. As protein: CASSARDFNDEQFF.

As regards this clone: An end of the junction differs from the germline gene, which may be a read error. This chain uses TRBV5-6 with TRBJ2-6; 8 bases match TRBD2. Looked up from germline, CDR1 is SGHDT and CDR2 is YYEEEE. This CDR3 is 17 amino acids long. The chain's CDR3 is CASSLGGGFSGANGLTF. The CDR3 DNA reads as TGTGCCAGCAGCCTCGGGGGGGGATTCTCTGGGGCCAACGGCCTGACTTTC.

This clone was seen a handful of times. The chain has TRBV2 and TRBJ2-7; the D is unclear. The V gene lost 4 bases and the J gene lost 2 bases, with 15 bases spanning the gap. Germline values: CDR1 SNHLY, CDR2 FYNNEI. CDR3 size: 15 residues. In DNA form, the CDR3 reads TGTGCCAGCAGTGTTGAGGTTTCCTCTACCTACGAGCAGTACTTC. Its protein product is CASSVEVSSTYEQYF.

This clone was counted between two and nine times. This rearrangement joins TRBV13 to TRBJ1-2; 7 nucleotides align to TRBD1. The CDR3 loop spans 13 amino acids. V gave up 3 bases and J gave up 5 bases; unmatched junction bases: 3. From germline, CDR1 is PRHDT and CDR2 FYEKMQ (reference sequence). This chain's CDR3 is CASSLTGKYGYTF. CDR3 in DNA: TGTGCCAGCAGCTTGACAGGGAAATATGGCTACACCTTC.

The genes are TRBV5-4 and TRBJ1-2, with 12 bases aligning to TRBD1. The CDR3 has 16 amino acids. The V gene end was trimmed by 4 bases and the J gene end by 6 bases; junction bases not matched to a gene: 10. Germline-derived CDR1 and CDR2 are SGHNT and YYREEE (reference sequence). CDR3: CASSPGTGGAAHGYTF. The CDR3 DNA is TGTGCCAGCAGCCCCGGGACAGGGGGCGCCGCCCATGGCTACACCTTC.

The chain recombines TRBV30 with TRBJ2-7; TRBD2 matches at 9 bases. Germline CDR1 is GTSNPN and CDR2 is SVGIG (reference sequence). The V segment lost 4 bases and the J segment 3 bases; nucleotides outside the gene matches: 1. This CDR3 comprises 12 residues. Here the CDR3 reads CAWTSGNYEQYF. In DNA form, the CDR3 reads TGTGCCTGGACTAGCGGGAACTACGAGCAGTACTTC.

The chain recombines TRBV4-3 with TRBJ1-1; D is unclear. With 0 bases removed from V and 0 bases from J, the gap between germline ends came to 17 bases. The CDR3 runs to 18 residues. The germline V gene encodes CDR1 LGHNA and CDR2 YSLEER. The CDR3 bases are TGCGCCAGCAGCCAAGATCCTCCGAGACAATACATGAACACTGAAGCTTTCTTT. Protein: CASSQDPPRQYMNTEAFF.

The genes are TRBV4-1 and TRBJ1-4; TRBD1 might be the D (6 bases). CDR3 size: 19 residues. V was cut by 5 bases and J by 8 bases, with 30 bases left in between. Germline V gene data show CDR1 as MGHRA and CDR2 as YSYEKL. CDR3 sequence reads: CASSYPPVRVGALGEKLFF. As DNA, the CDR3 is TGCGCCAGCAGCTACCCCCCCGTGAGGGTGGGGGCCCTAGGAGAAAAACTGTTTTTT.

The chain carries TRBV4-3 and TRBJ2-1, with TRBD2 identical over 12 bases. V gave up 1 base and J gave up 0 bases; unmatched junction bases: 13. This CDR3 is 21 amino acids long. Germline CDR1 and CDR2: LGHNA and YSLEER. The CDR3, as DNA: TGCGCCAGCAGCCAAGCCCTCATCGGGACTAGCGGGTTTAGCTCCTACAATGAGCAGTTCTTC. This gives the protein CASSQALIGTSGFSSYNEQFF.

This clone was recorded a few times. This chain uses TRBV27 with TRBJ1-6; D unresolved. This CDR3 is built from 13 residues. Per germline, CDR1 MNHEY and CDR2 SMNVEV (reference sequence). Trimming removed 5 bases at V and 7 bases at J, with 9 bases between. In DNA form, the CDR3 reads TGTGCCAGCAGTCGGGATTGGAATTCACCCCTCCACTTT. Translated, it gives CASSRDWNSPLHF.

The chain recombines TRBV11-2 with TRBJ1-5; tentative D call: TRBD1 (5 bases). V was trimmed by 6 bases and J by 8 bases, leaving 14 bases between them. The CDR3 extends over 13 amino acids. The germline V gene encodes CDR1 SGHAT and CDR2 FQNNGV. CDR3 residues: CASSRGLGEPQHF. Here the CDR3 DNA reads TGTGCCAGCAGTCGTGGCTTAGGGGAGCCCCAGCATTTT.